Following are 5 T cell receptor beta chains from one sample sequenced in a study of shared clonotypes between healthy human individuals. Naive-designated CD8 cells lacked CD45RO, were positively enriched for CCR7, and omitted terminally differentiated effector memory CD45RA+ cells. Some clones are missing from TCRdb's copy, which holds only in-frame ones; the method was immunoSEQ multiplex PCR. The sample records millions of clones, about 92% being singletons. The source material was naive CD8+ T cells from PBMCs. These receptor sequences come from a man aged 18 to 35 in good health. Some clones in this sample may be carry-over from other donors' samples.

The rearrangement joins TRBV9 to TRBJ2-7, with a weak D call TRBD2 (6 bases). The CDR3 is 15 amino acids. Looked up from germline, CDR1 is SGDLS and CDR2 is YYNGEE. Trimming took 3 bases from V and 4 from J, leaving 17 bases between them. CDR3 amino acids: CASSGGGGPDYEQYF. DNA for the CDR3: TGTGCCAGCAGCGGAGGAGGAGGGCCCGATTACGAGCAGTACTTC.

Points on this clone: Relative to the germline gene, one junction end is altered; a read error may explain this. The rearrangement uses TRBV5-8 and TRBJ1-1; D is possibly TRBD1 (6 bases). Per the germline V gene, CDR1 is SGHTS and CDR2 is YDEGEE. The CDR3 consists of 15 residues. As DNA, the CDR3 is TGTGCCAGCAACTTGGGGGTGCAGGGGTACACTGAAGCTTTCTTT. Protein sequence: CASNLGVQGYTEAFF. Combining the CDR3 with reference TRBV5-8 and TRBJ1-1 gives the whole variable domain EAGVTQSPTHLIKTRGQQATLRCSPISGHTSVYWYQQALGLGLQFLLWYDEGEERNRGNFPPRFSGRQFPNYSSELNVNALELEDSALYLCASNLGVQGYTEAFFGQGTRLTVV.

V usage is TRBV28 and J usage is TRBJ1-3; D remains unclear. The CDR3 loop spans 14 amino acids. Trimming removed 4 bases at V and 0 bases at J, with 7 bases between. Germline V CDR1 and CDR2: MDHEN, SYDVKM. The CDR3 here is CASSSRSSGNTIYF. In nucleotides, the CDR3 is TGTGCCAGCAGTTCAAGGTCCTCTGGAAACACCATATATTTT.

This clone appeared once. The identical CDR3 is also encoded by other nucleotide sequences in the sample. The chain recombines TRBV9 with TRBJ2-7; 9 nucleotides align to TRBD1. Germline V gene sequence: CDR1 SGDLS, CDR2 YYNGEE. The length of the CDR3 is 13 residues. Trimming took 3 bases from V and 5 from J; bases not matched to a gene: 3. The CDR3 DNA reads as TGTGCCAGCAGCGCCCGGGACAGGGACGAGCAGTACTTC. Protein: CASSARDRDEQYF.

The V call is TRBV9, the J call TRBJ2-1; D gene ambiguous. CDR3 length: 16 residues. CDR1 is SGDLS, CDR2 YYNGEE, per germline. V lost 4 bases to trimming and J lost 0 bases, with 14 bases between them. CDR3 sequence (DNA): TGTGCCAGCAGCCAGACCCCCGGAGACTCCTACAATGAGCAGTTCTTC. This encodes CASSQTPGDSYNEQFF. Variable domain in full (rest from reference TRBV9 and TRBJ2-1): DSGVTQTPKHLITATGQRVTLRCSPRSGDLSVYWYQQSLDQGLQFLIQYYNGEERAKGNILERFSAQQFPDLHSELNLSSLELGDSALYFCASSQTPGDSYNEQFFGPGTRLTVL.